The 27 T cell receptor beta chains below all came from one sample that was sequenced in a study of blood T cell repertoires in COVID-19. Profiling relied on immunoSEQ multiplex PCR, and the TCRdb table lists in-frame clones only, not all of them. The sample carries about 200,000 clones, roughly 85% recorded once. Sequencing was performed on peripheral blood. The receptor source for this set is a woman in her 40s with active or convalescent COVID-19.

The rearrangement uses TRBV19 and TRBJ2-1; 9 bases are shared with TRBD2. Looked up from germline, CDR1 is LNHDA and CDR2 is SQIVND (reference sequence). CDR3 length: 16 residues. V lost 7 bases to trimming and J lost 4 bases; unmatched junction nucleotides: 11. The CDR3 loop reads CASTPYAGGQYNEQFF. The DNA of the CDR3 is TGTGCCAGTACCCCTTATGCGGGAGGGCAATACAATGAGCAGTTCTTC.

This clone was seen a handful of times. J is TRBJ2-7 and V is TRBV27; D is unclear. V was trimmed by 6 bases and J by 0 bases, leaving 15 bases between them. Germline V gene sequence: CDR1 MNHEY, CDR2 SMNVEV (reference sequence). The CDR3 totals 15 residues. In DNA, the CDR3 is TGTGCCAGCAGCCCCCTGGAACTATTCTCCTACGAGCAGTACTTC. Amino acid sequence: CASSPLELFSYEQYF.

The chain uses TRBV18 and TRBJ1-1, with 7 bases matching TRBD1. Germline CDR1 reads KGHSH; CDR2 reads LQKENI. Trimming cost V 6 bases and J 8 bases; bases outside gene matches: 12. The CDR3 loop spans 14 amino acids. The CDR3 sequence: CASSPDRVGPEAFF. CDR3 DNA: TGTGCCAGCTCCCCCGACAGGGTAGGCCCGGAAGCTTTCTTT. Using reference TRBV18 and TRBJ1-1 for the parts outside the CDR3, the full variable domain is NAGVMQNPRHLVRRRGQEARLRCSPMKGHSHVYWYRQLPEEGLKFMVYLQKENIIDESGMPKERFSAEFPKEGPSILRIQQVVRGDSAAYFCASSPDRVGPEAFFGQGTRLTVV.

This chain uses TRBV29-1 with TRBJ1-3; D gene unclear. Trimming shortened V by 4 bases and J by 0 bases, and 13 bases separated the two germline ends. The germline V gene encodes CDR1 SQVTM and CDR2 ANQGSEA. The CDR3 has 15 amino acids. CDR3: CSVVPRGGSGNTIYF. CDR3 DNA: TGCAGCGTTGTCCCCCGCGGAGGCTCTGGAAACACCATATATTTT.

The chain has TRBV27 and TRBJ1-3; the match to TRBD1 covers 12 bases. J lost 5 bases, V lost 5 bases, and 4 bases had no gene match. This CDR3 has 15 residues. Germline V CDR1 and CDR2: MNHEY, SMNVEV (reference sequence). The CDR3 DNA reads TGTGCCAGCAGTCCCGGGACAGGGGGCCGAAACACCATATATTTT. Its protein product is CASSPGTGGRNTIYF.

The CDR3, as DNA: TGCAGCGTTGATGCCAGCGGGGCCACCGGGGAGCTGTTTTTT. Translating gives CSVDASGATGELFF. The V call is TRBV29-1, the J call TRBJ2-2; 7 nucleotides match TRBD2. The CDR3 runs 14 residues. After removal of 3 bases from V and 4 bases from J, the junction contained 5 bases not matched to a gene. Germline V gene sequence: CDR1 SQVTM, CDR2 ANQGSEA.

The chain has TRBV6-2 or TRBV6-3 and TRBJ1-2; the D is unclear. There are 13 residues in the CDR3. The V end was cut by 2 bases, the J end by 2 bases, with 6 bases between. The germline gives CDR1 MNHEY, CDR2 SVGEGT. CDR3 coding DNA: TGTGCCAGCAGTTACGGGCGCAACTATGGCTACACCTTC. Residues: CASSYGRNYGYTF.

The chain combines TRBV6-2 or TRBV6-3 with TRBJ1-2; no definite D call. The length of the CDR3 is 12 residues. Germline-derived CDR1 and CDR2 are MNHEY and SVGEGT. V dropped 6 bases and J dropped 4 bases, with 9 bases sitting between them. The CDR3 DNA sequence: TGTGCCAGCAGCCTTATGTCCTATGGCTACACCTTC. Translation gives CASSLMSYGYTF.

This rearrangement joins TRBV19 to TRBJ1-2; maybe TRBD1 (6 bases). In germline, CDR1 is LNHDA, CDR2 SQIVND (reference sequence). The CDR3 has 12 amino acids. Trimming shortened V by 7 bases and J by 7 bases, and 13 bases separated the two germline ends. Here the CDR3 DNA reads TGTGCCAGTACCCAACGGGACACTGGCTACACCTTC. It encodes CASTQRDTGYTF.

This clone was seen only a few times. The J gene is TRBJ2-5, the V gene TRBV7-9; 7 bases match TRBD2. J lost 3 bases, V lost 5 bases, and 9 bases had no gene match. Per germline, CDR1 SEHNR and CDR2 FQNEAQ (reference sequence). The CDR3 length is 15 residues. CDR3 DNA: TGTGCCAGCAGCGCCGGACGGGGAGGGGAAGAGACCCAGTACTTC. The encoded protein is CASSAGRGGEETQYF. Filled out from reference TRBV7-9 and TRBJ2-5, the complete variable domain reads DTGVSQNPRHKITKRGQNVTFRCDPISEHNRLYWYRQTLGQGPEFLTYFQNEAQLEKSRLLSDRFSAERPKGSFSTLEIQRTEQGDSAMYLCASSAGRGGEETQYFGPGTRLLVL.

The genes are TRBV5-1 and TRBJ2-2; TRBD1 matches at 7 bases. Per the germline V gene, CDR1 is SGHRS and CDR2 is YFSETQ. The CDR3 spans 17 residues. V lost 0 bases and J lost 8; bases outside the gene matches: 13. The CDR3 DNA reads TGCGCCAGCAGCTTGGGAAACAGGGGCCGAGGAACGGGGGAGCTGTTTTTT. This codes for CASSLGNRGRGTGELFF.

V gene TRBV24-1 combines with J gene TRBJ2-5; D is undetermined. The V gene lost 4 bases and the J gene lost 2 bases, with 10 bases spanning the gap. CDR3 length: 14 amino acids. In germline, CDR1 is KGHDR, CDR2 SFDVKD. The CDR3 here is CATSERPGQETQYF. The CDR3 DNA follows: TGTGCCACCAGTGAGAGGCCCGGTCAAGAGACCCAGTACTTC.

The chain uses TRBV30 and TRBJ1-2, with D maybe TRBD1 (5 bases). The germline V and J ends were trimmed by 5 bases and 8 bases, with 15 bases remaining between them. The CDR3 length is 12 residues. Looked up from germline, CDR1 is GTSNPN and CDR2 is SVGIG (reference sequence). The CDR3 nucleotides read TGTGCCTGGGTCAAACCAGGGTACGGCTACACCTTC. It is translated as CAWVKPGYGYTF.

This rearrangement joins TRBV4-3 to TRBJ2-1; 7 nucleotides agree with TRBD1. This CDR3 is built from 15 residues. V lost 0 bases and J lost 4; bases outside the gene matches: 3. The V gene's germline CDR1 is LGHNA and CDR2 YSLEER. The CDR3: CASSQETGSYNEQFF. CDR3 DNA sequence: TGCGCCAGCAGCCAAGAGACAGGGAGTTACAATGAGCAGTTCTTC.

The chain has TRBV19 and TRBJ2-4; 8 bases align to TRBD1. Trimming took 5 bases from V and 0 from J; bases not matched to a gene: 9. The CDR3 length is 17 residues. The germline CDR1 and CDR2 sequences are LNHDA and SQIVND (reference sequence). DNA of the CDR3: TGTGCCAGTAGTTCCCGACAGGGGCCTCTAGCCAAAAACATTCAGTACTTC. As protein: CASSSRQGPLAKNIQYF.

The V and J genes are TRBV24-1 and TRBJ2-2; D unclear. This CDR3 contains 15 residues. Trimming left V 3 bases short and J 0 bases short, with 7 bases between. Germline V gives CDR1 KGHDR, CDR2 SFDVKD. DNA for the CDR3: TGTGCCACCAGTGATACCCAGGCGAACACCGGGGAGCTGTTTTTT. Amino acids: CATSDTQANTGELFF.

The chain recombines TRBV6-2 or TRBV6-3 with TRBJ1-2; 7 bases align to TRBD1. Looked up from germline, CDR1 is MNHEY and CDR2 is SVGEGT. V dropped 7 bases and J dropped 6; count of bases not matched to a gene: 11. The CDR3 runs 14 residues. Here the CDR3 reads CASIPIQGDNGYTF. CDR3 nucleotides: TGTGCCAGCATCCCGATTCAGGGGGATAATGGCTACACCTTC.

V is TRBV5-1 and J is TRBJ2-2; 8 nucleotides agree with TRBD1. CDR1 SGHRS and CDR2 YFSETQ come from the germline V gene. The J segment lost 3 bases and the V segment lost 4 bases, leaving 8 bases of the junction unmatched. The CDR3 totals 16 residues. The CDR3 DNA reads as TGCGCCAGCAGCCCAGCCGGGACAGGAGACACCGGGGAGCTGTTTTTT. Protein sequence: CASSPAGTGDTGELFF.

The CDR3 is CASSVGTVRVGAFF. In nucleotides, the CDR3 is TGTGCCAGCAGCGTCGGGACAGTTCGGGTGGGAGCTTTCTTT. The V call is TRBV9, the J call TRBJ1-1; the match to TRBD1 covers 7 bases. The V and J ends lost 2 bases and 10 bases, in that order; junction bases with no gene match: 11. CDR1 SGDLS and CDR2 YYNGEE come from the germline V gene. The CDR3 has 14 amino acids.

The rearrangement links TRBV6-2 or TRBV6-3 to TRBJ1-2; 10 bases are a match to TRBD1. The V and J ends lost 2 bases and 6 bases, in that order; junction bases with no gene match: 3. The length of the CDR3 is 14 residues. Germline CDR1 MNHEY, CDR2 SVGEGT. CDR3 in amino acids: CASSYQGQGHGYTF. DNA of the CDR3: TGTGCCAGCAGTTACCAGGGACAGGGGCATGGCTACACCTTC.

The rearrangement joins TRBV19 to TRBJ2-3; the match to TRBD1 covers 10 bases. Germline assignment: CDR1 LNHDA and CDR2 SQIVND (reference sequence). V gave up 4 bases and J gave up 4 bases; unmatched junction bases: 5. CDR3 size: 15 residues. CDR3 bases: TGTGCCAGTAGTAGGACAGGGGGAATCGCAGATACGCAGTATTTT. Its translation is CASSRTGGIADTQYF.

The chain recombines TRBV30 with TRBJ1-4, with D perhaps TRBD1 (6 bases). The CDR3 is 18 amino acids. Germline lookup yields CDR1 GTSNPN and CDR2 SVGIG (reference sequence). The ends were cut back, 0 bases at V and 5 bases at J, with 22 bases in the middle. Written as DNA, the CDR3 is TGTGCCTGGAGTGTACGCAAGGGAGGGCAGGGGAAGAATGAAAAACTGTTTTTT. Its protein is CAWSVRKGGQGKNEKLFF.

The chain uses TRBV28 and TRBJ2-5; TRBD1 agrees at 7 bases. V lost 5 bases to trimming and J lost 5 bases; unmatched junction nucleotides: 8. CDR1 and CDR2 from the germline V gene are MDHEN and SYDVKM. This CDR3 spans 14 amino acids. The CDR3 nucleotides read TGTGCCAGCAGTAAACCGGGACAGCGGGAGACCCAGTACTTC. Protein: CASSKPGQRETQYF.

The rearrangement joins TRBV20-1 to TRBJ1-5; 7 bases map to TRBD1. The junction had 8 bases not matched to a gene; V was cut back by 3 bases and J by 3 bases. Germline CDR1 is DFQATT and CDR2 is SNEGSKA (reference sequence). The CDR3 has 15 residues. The CDR3: CSASRAGGINQPQHF. CDR3 bases: TGCAGTGCTAGTAGGGCAGGGGGTATCAATCAGCCCCAGCATTTT.

The CDR3: CASSLLLAGGKDTQYF. The CDR3 DNA reads TGTGCCAGCAGCTTACTACTAGCGGGGGGCAAAGATACGCAGTATTTT. The chain combines TRBV7-8 with TRBJ2-3; TRBD2 matches at 12 bases. Unmatched junction bases numbered 5, after V lost 2 bases and J lost 5 bases. CDR1 is SGHVS and CDR2 is FQNEAQ in the germline V gene. The CDR3 runs 16 residues.

The gene calls are TRBV2 and TRBJ2-5; TRBD2 matches 10 bases. Germline trimming cut 6 bases from V and 5 bases from J; bases unmatched to any gene: 3. Germline CDR1 SNHLY, CDR2 FYNNEI. This CDR3 is built from 13 residues. Here the CDR3 reads CASRVSGGETQYF. The CDR3 DNA is TGTGCCAGCAGGGTTAGCGGGGGGGAGACCCAGTACTTC.

CDR3 sequence (DNA): TGCGCCAGCAGCTTGGGGACAGGGGGGATATTTGGAAACACCATATATTTT. This codes for CASSLGTGGIFGNTIYF. The chain joins TRBV5-1 to TRBJ1-3, with 10 nucleotides matching TRBD1. J gave up 3 bases and V 0 bases, and 6 bases lay outside the gene matches. The length of the CDR3 is 17 residues. Germline assignment: CDR1 SGHRS and CDR2 YFSETQ.